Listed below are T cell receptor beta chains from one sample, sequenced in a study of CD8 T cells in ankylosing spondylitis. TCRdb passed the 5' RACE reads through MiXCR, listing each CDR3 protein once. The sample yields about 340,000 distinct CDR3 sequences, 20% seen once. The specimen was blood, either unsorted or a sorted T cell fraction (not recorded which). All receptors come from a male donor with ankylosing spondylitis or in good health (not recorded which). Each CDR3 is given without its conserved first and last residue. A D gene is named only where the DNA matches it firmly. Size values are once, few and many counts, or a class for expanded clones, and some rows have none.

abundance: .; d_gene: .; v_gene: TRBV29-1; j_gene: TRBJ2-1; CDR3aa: SVPLRPFYNEQF
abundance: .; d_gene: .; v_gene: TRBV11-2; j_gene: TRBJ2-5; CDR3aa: ASRRDMGQETQY
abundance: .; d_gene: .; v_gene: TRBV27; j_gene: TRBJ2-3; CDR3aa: ASSLWDGNTDTQY
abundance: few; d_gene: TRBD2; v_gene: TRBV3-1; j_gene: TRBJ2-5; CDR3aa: ASSQVAGGPETQY
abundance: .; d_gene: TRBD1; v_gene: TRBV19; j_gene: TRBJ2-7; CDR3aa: ASSPGQGATYEQY
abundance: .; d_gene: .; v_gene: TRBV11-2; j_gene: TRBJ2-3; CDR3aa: ASTDITRGGLSTTQY
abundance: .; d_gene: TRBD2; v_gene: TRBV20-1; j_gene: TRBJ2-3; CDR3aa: SAPWLAGTTDTQY
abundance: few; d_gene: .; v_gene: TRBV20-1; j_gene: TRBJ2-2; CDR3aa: SARTLTGELF
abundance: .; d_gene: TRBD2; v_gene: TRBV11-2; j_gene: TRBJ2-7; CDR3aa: ASSPGTTAYEQY
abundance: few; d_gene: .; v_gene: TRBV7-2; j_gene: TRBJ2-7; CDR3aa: ASSPWTGSSYEQY
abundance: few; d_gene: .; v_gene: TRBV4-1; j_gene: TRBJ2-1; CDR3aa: ASSQDRELYNEQF
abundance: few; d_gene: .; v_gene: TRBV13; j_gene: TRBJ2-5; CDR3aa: ASSFSRGEETQY
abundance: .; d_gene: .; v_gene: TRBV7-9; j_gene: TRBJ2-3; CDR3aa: AEGSSTDTQY
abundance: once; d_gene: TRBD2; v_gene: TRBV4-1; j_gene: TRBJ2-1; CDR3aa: ASSLLESGASSYNEQF
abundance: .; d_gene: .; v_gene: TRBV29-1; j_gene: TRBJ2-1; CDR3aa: SVEIGVTWSYNEQF
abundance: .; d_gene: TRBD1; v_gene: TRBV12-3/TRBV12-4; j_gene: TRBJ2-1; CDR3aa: ASSFNTGQGEQF
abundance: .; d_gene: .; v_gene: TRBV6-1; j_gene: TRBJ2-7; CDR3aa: ASSEPERRNEQY
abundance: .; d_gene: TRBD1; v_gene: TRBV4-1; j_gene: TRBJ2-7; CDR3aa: ASSPKQGAPREQY